These 14 T cell receptor beta chains share one sample of origin, sequenced in a study of cytomegalovirus exposure and HLA in healthy donors. With 60 Vbeta and 13 Jbeta primers, the PCR was carried out. This table comes from immunoSEQ multiplex PCR, and its TCRdb copy is limited to in-frame clones, with some not included. The sample includes 140,000 to 150,000 clones, 76% of them seen just once. The sequenced material came from PBMCs. The source is a man aged 35-49 years in good health and CMV-seronegative.

The chain combines TRBV5-5 with TRBJ2-1; 12 bases line up with TRBD2. The CDR3 is 15 residues long. J lost 7 bases, V lost 1 base, and 3 bases had no gene match. Looked up from germline, CDR1 is SGHKS and CDR2 is YYEKEE (reference sequence). The CDR3 protein is CASSLSSGRGNEQFF. CDR3 sequence (DNA): TGTGCCAGCAGCTTGTCTAGCGGGAGGGGGAATGAGCAGTTCTTC.

The rearrangement joins TRBV10-3 to TRBJ2-5; no clear D gene. Germline V gene data show CDR1 as ENHRY and CDR2 as SYGVKD. There are 13 residues in the CDR3. Trimming cost V 6 bases and J 2 bases, with 10 bases left between them. CDR3 region: CAISWSQQETQYF. CDR3 in DNA: TGTGCCATCAGCTGGAGTCAACAAGAGACCCAGTACTTC.

CDR3 sequence: CASSSSGTGDTQYF. The CDR3 region has the DNA TGTGCCAGCAGCTCCTCCGGGACAGGGGATACGCAGTATTTT. The J gene is TRBJ2-3, the V gene TRBV7-9; 9 bases match TRBD1. Germline assignment: CDR1 SEHNR and CDR2 FQNEAQ (reference sequence). The ends lost 4 bases at V and 6 bases at J; junction bases unmatched: 5. This CDR3 is built from 14 residues.

The rearrangement joins TRBV6-1 to TRBJ2-7, with 10 bases aligning to TRBD2. After removal of 2 bases from V and 3 bases from J, the junction contained 4 bases not matched to a gene. In germline, CDR1 is MNHNS, CDR2 SASEGT. This CDR3 contains 15 residues. Here the CDR3 DNA reads TGTGCCAGCAGTGAAAGCGGGGGGGTTCTCTACGAGCAGTACTTC. Its translation is CASSESGGVLYEQYF.

This chain links TRBV27 with TRBJ1-2; 7 bases match TRBD1. The germline V gene has CDR1 MNHEY and CDR2 SMNVEV (reference sequence). The CDR3 has 16 residues. With 0 bases clipped from V and 4 bases from J, the junction kept 8 bases outside the gene matches. For the CDR3, the DNA is TGTGCCAGCAGTTTATCGAGACAGGGCAAACTCTATGGCTACACCTTC. Protein sequence: CASSLSRQGKLYGYTF.

The gene calls are TRBV13 and TRBJ2-7; the match to TRBD2 covers 12 bases. The V and J ends lost 5 bases and 1 base, in that order; junction bases with no gene match: 9. The CDR3 has 17 residues. Germline CDR1 and CDR2: PRHDT and FYEKMQ (reference sequence). CDR3 protein: CASSDRGLAGRSYEQYF. The DNA of the CDR3 is TGTGCCAGCAGCGACCGGGGACTAGCGGGCCGATCCTACGAGCAGTACTTC.

The chain carries TRBV7-9 and TRBJ2-7; 11 positions match TRBD2. The CDR3 is made up of 14 amino acids. V gave up 6 bases and J gave up 5 bases; unmatched junction bases: 6. Germline CDR1 reads SEHNR; CDR2 reads FQNEAQ (reference sequence). The CDR3 coding sequence is TGTGCCAGCAGTCCTAGCGGGGGGACCAACGAGCAGTACTTC. It codes for CASSPSGGTNEQYF.

This rearrangement joins TRBV6-1 to TRBJ1-5; D ambiguous. This CDR3 spans 14 amino acids. Germline CDR1 reads MNHNS; CDR2 reads SASEGT. V was shortened by 4 bases and J by 3 bases, with 10 bases between the two germline ends. CDR3: CASSGQADNQPQHF. As DNA, the CDR3 is TGTGCCAGCAGTGGCCAGGCCGACAATCAGCCCCAGCATTTT.

This chain links TRBV27 with TRBJ1-1; D call uncertain. Germline CDR1 and CDR2: MNHEY and SMNVEV (reference sequence). This CDR3 region has 13 residues. The V end was cut by 5 bases, the J end by 1 base, with 8 bases between. The CDR3 nucleotides read TGTGCCAGCAGTGCCCCAGGGAACACTGAAGCTTTCTTT. Translation: CASSAPGNTEAFF.

The rearrangement joins TRBV6-6 to TRBJ2-6, with a tentative D call TRBD1 (5 bases). The CDR3 runs 15 residues. Trimming took 6 bases from V and 0 from J, leaving 9 bases between them. Germline V CDR1 and CDR2: MNHNY, SVGAGI (reference sequence). Here the CDR3 DNA reads TGTGCCAGCAGCACAGGACACTCTGGGGCCAACGTCCTGACTTTC. Translating gives CASSTGHSGANVLTF.

The CDR3 region has the DNA TGTGCCAGCAGTCCATTGACAGGGTCTGGTGCTGAAGCTTTCTTT. Translation gives CASSPLTGSGAEAFF. The chain employs TRBV6-1 and TRBJ1-1; 7 nucleotides agree with TRBD1. CDR3 length equals 15 residues. J lost 6 bases, V lost 5 bases, and 12 bases had no gene match. Per germline, CDR1 MNHNS and CDR2 SASEGT.

This clone was seen a single time. This chain joins TRBV5-1 and TRBJ1-4; 9 bases are shared with TRBD1. The ends lost 4 bases at V and 3 bases at J; junction bases unmatched: 10. The CDR3 loop spans 17 amino acids. CDR1 is SGHRS, CDR2 YFSETQ, per germline. The CDR3 sequence: CASSAGQGFAANEKLFF. The CDR3 coding sequence is TGCGCCAGCAGCGCGGGACAGGGTTTTGCAGCTAATGAAAAACTGTTTTTT.

The V and J genes are TRBV4-1 and TRBJ1-3, with TRBD1 identical over 7 bases. In germline, CDR1 is MGHRA, CDR2 YSYEKL. There are 15 residues in the CDR3. J was trimmed by 4 bases and V by 4 bases; bases with no gene match: 7. The CDR3 loop is CASSLGQVSGNTIYF. CDR3 sequence (DNA): TGCGCCAGCAGCCTCGGACAGGTCTCCGGAAACACCATATATTTT.

This clone was seen a handful of times. V and J are TRBV2 and TRBJ2-5; 10 bases fit TRBD2. The length of the CDR3 is 16 residues. Losses at the gene ends were 4 bases for V and 5 bases for J; bases not matched to a gene: 10. Germline loops: CDR1 SNHLY, CDR2 FYNNEI. The CDR3 protein is CASSGTSGRAVETQYF. The DNA of the CDR3 is TGTGCCAGCAGTGGGACTAGCGGCAGGGCGGTCGAGACCCAGTACTTC.